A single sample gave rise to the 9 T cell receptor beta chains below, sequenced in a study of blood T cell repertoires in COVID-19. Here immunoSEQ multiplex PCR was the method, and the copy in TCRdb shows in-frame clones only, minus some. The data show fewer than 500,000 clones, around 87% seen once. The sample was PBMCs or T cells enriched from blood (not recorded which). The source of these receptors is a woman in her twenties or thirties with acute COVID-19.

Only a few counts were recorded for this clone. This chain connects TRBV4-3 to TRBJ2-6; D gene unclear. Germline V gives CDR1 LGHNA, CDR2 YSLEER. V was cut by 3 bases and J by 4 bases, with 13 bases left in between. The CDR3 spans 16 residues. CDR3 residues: CASSHITVSGANVLTF. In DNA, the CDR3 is TGCGCCAGCAGCCACATCACAGTCAGCGGGGCCAACGTCCTGACTTTC.

In nucleotides, the CDR3 is TGTGCCAGCAGCATTGGGACAGATAGCAATCAGCCCCAGCATTTT. Translation gives CASSIGTDSNQPQHF. The rearrangement links TRBV9 to TRBJ1-5; 7 bases line up with TRBD1. The CDR3 runs 15 residues. CDR1 and CDR2 from the germline V gene are SGDLS and YYNGEE. With V trimmed by 4 bases and J by 0 bases, 4 bases remained unmatched.

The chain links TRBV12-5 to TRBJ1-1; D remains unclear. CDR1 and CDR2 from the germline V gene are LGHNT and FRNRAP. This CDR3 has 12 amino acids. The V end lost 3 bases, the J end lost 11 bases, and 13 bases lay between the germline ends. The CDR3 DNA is TGTGCTAGTGGTTTAACGATCGGAGAGGCTTTCTTT. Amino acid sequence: CASGLTIGEAFF.

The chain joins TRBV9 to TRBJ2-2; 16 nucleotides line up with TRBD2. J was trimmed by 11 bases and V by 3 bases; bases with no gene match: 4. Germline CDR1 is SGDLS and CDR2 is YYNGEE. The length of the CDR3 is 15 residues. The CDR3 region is CASSEGTSGGAELFF. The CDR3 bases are TGTGCCAGCAGCGAGGGGACTAGCGGGGGGGCTGAGCTGTTTTTT.

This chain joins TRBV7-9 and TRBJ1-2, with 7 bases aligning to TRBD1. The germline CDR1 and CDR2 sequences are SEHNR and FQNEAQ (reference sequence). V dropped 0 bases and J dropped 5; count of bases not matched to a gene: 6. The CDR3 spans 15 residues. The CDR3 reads CASSLATGVMYGYTF. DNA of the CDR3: TGTGCCAGCAGCTTAGCCACAGGGGTGATGTATGGCTACACCTTC.

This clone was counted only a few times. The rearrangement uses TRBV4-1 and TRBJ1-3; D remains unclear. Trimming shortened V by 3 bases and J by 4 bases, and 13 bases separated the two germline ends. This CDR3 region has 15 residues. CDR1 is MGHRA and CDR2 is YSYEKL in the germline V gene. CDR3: CASSHPEGAGNTIYF. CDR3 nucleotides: TGCGCCAGCAGCCACCCTGAAGGAGCGGGAAACACCATATATTTT.

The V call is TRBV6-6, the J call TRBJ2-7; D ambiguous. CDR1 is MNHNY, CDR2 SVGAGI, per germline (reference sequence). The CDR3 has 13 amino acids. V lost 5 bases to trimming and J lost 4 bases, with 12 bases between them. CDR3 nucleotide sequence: TGTGCCAGCAGTGTCGAAACATTTTACGAGCAGTACTTC. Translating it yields CASSVETFYEQYF.

The CDR3, as DNA: TGCGCCAGCAGCCAAACTCAGCAGGGGGCGCGAAAGTATGGCTACACCTTC. Its translation is CASSQTQQGARKYGYTF. The chain has TRBV4-1 and TRBJ1-2, with 8 bases matching TRBD1. With 2 bases clipped from V and 5 bases from J, the junction kept 13 bases outside the gene matches. CDR1 is MGHRA and CDR2 is YSYEKL in the germline V gene. The CDR3 runs 17 residues.

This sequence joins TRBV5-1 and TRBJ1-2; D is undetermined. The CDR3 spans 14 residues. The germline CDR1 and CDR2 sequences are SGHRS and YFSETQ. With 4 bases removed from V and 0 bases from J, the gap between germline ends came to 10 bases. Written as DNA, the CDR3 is TGCGCCAGCAGCCTCAACAGAGCTAACTATGGCTACACCTTC. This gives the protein CASSLNRANYGYTF.